This T cell receptor beta chain was found in a study of tumor and adjacent non-tumor tissue in lung cancer. Study-wide findings and caveats: Normal lung showed higher cumulative top 100 clone frequency than tumor. TCR diversity was significantly greater in tumor than normal lung tissue.

No cell sorting was done before RNA was extracted from the tissue. Distant lung tissue was collected more than 3 cm away from the tumor edge. For this clonotype: Its antigen remains unknown.

The CDR3 runs to 13 residues. CDR1 SQVTM and CDR2 ANQGSEA come from the germline V gene. Three rounds of nested PCR, following a modified ARM-PCR protocol, produced the TCRbeta library. TCRdb reanalysed the multiplex PCR reads using MiXCR and keeps one entry per CDR3 protein. The sample has nearly 50,000 distinct CDR3 sequences, 60% to 65% seen once. The receptor comes from a woman aged 65 to 85 with non-small cell lung cancer. The chain carries TRBV29-1 and TRBJ2-1, with D perhaps TRBD2 (5 bases). The sequencing input was distant non-tumor lung tissue. CDR3: CSVKREGRSEQFF. The CDR3 nucleotides are TGCAGTGTTAAGCGAGAGGGCCGGAGTGAGCAGTTCTTC.